A selection of T cell receptor beta chains follows, all from one sample in a study of T cells in Graves' hyperthyroidism and ophthalmopathy. TCRdb processed the multiplex PCR reads anew with MiXCR; each CDR3 protein has one entry. The table includes hundreds of thousands of distinct CDR3 sequences, about 12% detected once. The sequenced sample was blood. The receptors come from a woman aged 18-35 years with Graves' hyperthyroidism. Each CDR3 is given with its conserved first and last residue. A D gene is named only where the DNA matches it firmly. For some rows the clone size is stated as once, few or many, or as a class when expanded; others skip it.

TRBJ1-1,TRBV3-1,many,NA,CASSQVENTEAFF,TGTGCCAGCAGCCAAGTGGAGAACACTGAAGCTTTCTTT
TRBJ1-1,TRBV20-1,many,NA,CSARDTDRNTEAFF,TGCAGTGCTAGAGATACTGACAGGAACACTGAAGCTTTCTTT
TRBJ2-3,TRBV10-3,many,NA,CASKDRQNTDTQYF,TGTGCCTCGAAGGACAGACAAAACACAGATACGCAGTATTTT
TRBJ2-1,TRBV7-2,many,TRBD2,CASTREGGGRRMNEQFF,TGTGCCAGCACCCGGGAGGGAGGGGGGCGCCGTATGAATGAGCAGTTCTTC
TRBJ1-1,TRBV6-1,NA,NA,CASRISAQGAEAFF,TGTGCCAGCAGAATCTCTGCACAGGGAGCTGAAGCTTTCTTT
TRBJ2-5,TRBV6-1,many,TRBD2,CASSKASGGTETQYF,TGTGCCAGCAGTAAAGCTAGCGGGGGGACTGAGACCCAGTACTTC
TRBJ2-1,TRBV7-9,many,NA,CASSPQEGQTYNEQFF,TGTGCCAGCAGCCCCCAGGAGGGACAGACGTACAATGAGCAGTTCTTC
TRBJ1-1,TRBV5-6,once,TRBD1,CASSLVTGGTEAFF,TGTGCCAGCAGCTTGGTAACAGGGGGCACTGAAGCTTTCTTT
TRBJ2-7,TRBV30,many,NA,CAWSAGPTSSYEQYF,TGTGCCTGGAGTGCTGGGCCAACGAGCTCCTACGAGCAGTACTTC
TRBJ1-1,TRBV12-3/TRBV12-4,many,NA,CASSHGLNTEAFF,TGTGCCAGCAGTCACGGTCTGAACACTGAAGCTTTCTTT
TRBJ2-7,TRBV7-2,many,NA,CASSFPYLSYEQYF,TGTGCCAGCAGCTTTCCATACCTGTCCTACGAGCAGTACTTC
TRBJ2-1,TRBV6-2/TRBV6-3,many,TRBD2,CASSIAGGSYNEQFF,TGTGCCAGCAGTATAGCGGGGGGCTCCTACAATGAGCAGTTCTTC
TRBJ2-2,TRBV9,NA,NA,CASSVGTPNTGELFF,TGTGCCAGCAGCGTCGGGACACCGAACACCGGGGAGCTGTTTTTT
TRBJ1-1,TRBV5-1,many,NA,CASSIDTYTEAFF,TGCGCCAGCAGCATTGACACCTACACTGAAGCTTTCTTT
TRBJ2-7,TRBV4-1,NA,NA,CASSQDRWKQYF,TGCGCCAGCAGCCAAGATCGGTGGAAGCAGTACTTC
TRBJ2-1,TRBV6-1,few,NA,CASSLTESSSYNEQFF,TGTGCCAGCAGTCTGACAGAGTCGAGCTCCTACAATGAGCAGTTCTTC
TRBJ2-1,TRBV7-2,many,NA,CASSLAPYNEQFF,TGTGCCAGCAGTTTAGCGCCCTACAATGAGCAGTTCTTC
TRBJ2-1,TRBV25-1,NA,NA,CASSEYGDEQFF,TGTGCCAGCAGTGAATACGGGGATGAGCAGTTCTTC
TRBJ2-3,TRBV20-1,few,TRBD2,CSTRGTSEGSDTQYF,TGCAGTACTAGAGGGACTAGCGAGGGTTCAGATACGCAGTATTTT
TRBJ1-1,TRBV27,many,NA,CASSFSSLTEAFF,TGTGCCAGCAGTTTCTCTTCACTCACTGAAGCTTTCTTT
TRBJ1-4,TRBV27,many,NA,CASSSFRGKLFF,TGTGCCAGCAGTTCCTTTAGGGGAAAACTGTTTTTT
TRBJ1-4,TRBV6-1,many,NA,CASSGLQGYTATNEKLFF,TGTGCCAGCAGTGGGTTACAGGGATATACCGCAACTAATGAAAAACTGTTTTTT
TRBJ2-1,TRBV29-1,many,TRBD1,CSVEPDREWVVEQFF,TGCAGCGTTGAGCCGGACAGGGAGTGGGTTGTTGAGCAGTTCTTC
TRBJ1-5,TRBV12-3/TRBV12-4,many,NA,CASSFGGQGINQPQHF,TGTGCCAGCAGTTTCGGGGGGCAGGGGATCAATCAGCCCCAGCATTTT
TRBJ2-5,TRBV20-1,many,TRBD2,CSAYSVTGLVETQYF,TGCAGTGCTTACTCTGTGACGGGACTAGTCGAGACCCAGTACTTC
TRBJ1-2,TRBV28,many,NA,CASSLVPDGLYGYTF,TGTGCCAGCAGTTTAGTACCCGACGGACTCTATGGCTACACCTTC
TRBJ1-1,TRBV20-1,many,TRBD1,CSARDFQGAENTEAFF,TGCAGTGCTAGAGATTTCCAGGGGGCTGAGAACACTGAAGCTTTCTTT
TRBJ2-7,TRBV7-9,many,NA,CASSLDPRVEQYF,TGTGCCAGCAGCTTAGACCCCAGGGTCGAGCAGTACTTC
TRBJ2-5,TRBV3-1,once,TRBD2,CASSQAASGGQTQYF,TGTGCCAGCAGCCAAGCGGCTAGCGGGGGTCAGACCCAGTACTTC
TRBJ2-5,TRBV7-8,many,NA,CASSEMGGGRETQYF,TGTGCCAGCAGCGAGATGGGGGGGGGCCGAGAGACCCAGTACTTC
TRBJ1-1,TRBV29-1,many,TRBD1,CSVVGGPLEAFF,TGCAGCGTTGTAGGGGGCCCTCTTGAAGCTTTCTTT
TRBJ2-7,TRBV20-1,many,NA,CSARGASVDEQYF,TGCAGTGCTAGAGGGGCTAGTGTAGACGAGCAGTACTTC
TRBJ2-7,TRBV20-1,NA,TRBD2,CSALTSGLTYEQYF,TGCAGTGCACTGACTAGCGGGCTTACCTACGAGCAGTACTTC
TRBJ2-7,TRBV20-1,NA,NA,CSAIPTGTPSFRQYF,TGCAGTGCTATTCCAACCGGGACACCCAGTTTTCGGCAGTACTTC
TRBJ1-1,TRBV15,many,NA,CATSRGGGLNTEAFF,TGTGCCACCAGCAGAGGTGGGGGACTGAACACTGAAGCTTTCTTT
TRBJ2-2,TRBV19,NA,NA,CASSRWGGGSNTGELVF,NA
TRBJ1-5,TRBV19,NA,TRBD1,CASATGTVSNQPQHF,TGTGCCAGCGCAACGGGGACAGTAAGCAATCAGCCCCAGCATTTT
TRBJ1-4,TRBV20-1,NA,NA,CSARYVNEKLFF,TGCAGTGCTAGATATGTTAATGAAAAACTGTTTTTT
TRBJ1-4,TRBV4-1,few,NA,CASSQDFGTPNEKLFF,TGCGCCAGCAGCCAAGACTTCGGCACCCCTAATGAAAAACTGTTTTTT
TRBJ1-6,TRBV9,NA,NA,CASSVAMHSPLHF,TGTGCCAGCAGCGTAGCGATGCATTCACCCCTCCACTTT